Listed below are T cell receptor beta chains from one sample, sequenced in a study of glioma-infiltrating T cells. TCRdb passed the multiplex PCR reads through MiXCR, listing each CDR3 protein once. The sample shows 95,000 to 150,000 distinct CDR3 sequences, roughly 20% of them seen only once. The sequenced sample consisted of glioma tissue, nonneoplastic brain tissue, or PBMCs (not recorded which). These receptors were obtained from a human donor with low-grade glioma or glioblastoma, undergoing nonglioma brain surgery, or in good health (not recorded which). The CDR3 runs from the conserved cysteine through the conserved F or W. D genes are given only for firm matches. Expanded clones are given a class, and other clones once, few, many or no size at all.

NA	TRBJ2-1	TRBV6-1	NA	CARRSPGPAPFF	TGTGCCCGCCGCTCCCCGGGCCCTGCGCCGTTCTTC
TRBD1	TRBJ2-7	TRBV27	many	CASSLEPTGELTEQYF	TGTGCCAGCAGTCTAGAACCGACAGGGGAACTTACCGAGCAGTACTTC
NA	TRBJ2-6	TRBV5-1	NA	CASSIEVYGANVLTF	TGCGCCAGCAGTATCGAGGTTTATGGGGCCAACGTCCTGACTTTC
NA	TRBJ1-5	TRBV28	many	CASSLSQGTQPQHF	TGTGCCAGCAGTTTAAGTCAAGGGACACAGCCCCAGCATTTT
NA	TRBJ2-1	TRBV5-1	NA	CASSSDIYNEQFF	TGCGCCAGCAGCTCAGATATATACAATGAGCAGTTCTTC
NA	TRBJ2-1	TRBV28	many	CASSSEYRTPYNEQFF	TGTGCCAGCAGTTCAGAGTATCGTACCCCATACAATGAGCAGTTCTTC
NA	TRBJ2-2	TRBV7-2	many	CASSWNYRSEELFF	TGTGCCAGCAGCTGGAACTACAGAAGTGAGGAGCTGTTTTTT
TRBD1	TRBJ1-2	TRBV7-9	few	CASSFQQGDYGYTF	TGTGCCAGCAGCTTTCAACAGGGGGACTATGGCTACACCTTC
TRBD1	TRBJ2-7	TRBV7-3	few	CASSSILLPGQRPYEQYF	TGTGCCAGCAGCTCTATTTTGCTCCCGGGACAGAGACCCTACGAGCAGTACTTC
NA	TRBJ2-1	TRBV3-1	many	CASSQGIQGSGSDEQFF	TGTGCCAGCAGCCAAGGGATTCAGGGCTCCGGGAGCGATGAGCAGTTCTTC
TRBD2	TRBJ2-7	TRBV7-2	many	CASSQMAASGSEQYF	TGTGCCAGCAGTCAAATGGCGGCTAGCGGGAGCGAGCAGTACTTC
NA	TRBJ1-1	TRBV6-1	many	CASSYGLRNTEAFF	TGTGCCAGCAGTTATGGCCTTAGGAACACTGAAGCTTTCTTT
NA	TRBJ1-2	TRBV19	NA	CASSIVRHDGYTF	TGTGCCAGTAGTATAGTTAGACACGATGGCTACACCTTC
TRBD1	TRBJ2-4	TRBV6-1	many	CASSLTGLTKNIQYF	TGTGCCAGCAGTTTGACAGGGCTAACCAAAAACATTCAGTACTTC
NA	TRBJ1-3	TRBV7-9	many	CASRVWSGNTIYF	TGTGCCAGCAGAGTGTGGTCTGGAAACACCATATATTTT
TRBD2	TRBJ2-1	TRBV6-1	many	CASSFLAGGPGQFF	TGTGCCAGCAGTTTCTTGGCGGGAGGGCCGGGGCAGTTCTTC
NA	TRBJ1-3	TRBV4-1	NA	CASSQEGKGMDTIYF	TGCGCCAGCAGCCAGGAGGGAAAGGGGATGGATACCATATATTTT
NA	TRBJ2-7	TRBV4-3	many	CASSQGGSAYEQYF	TGCGCCAGCAGCCAAGGAGGATCAGCCTACGAGCAGTACTTC
NA	TRBJ1-1	TRBV12-3/TRBV12-4	NA	CASSLFKSEAFF	TGTGCCAGCAGTTTGTTTAAATCTGAAGCTTTCTTT
NA	TRBJ1-2	TRBV7-9	many	CASSSGLEGYGYTF	TGTGCCAGCAGCTCCGGACTGGAGGGCTATGGCTACACCTTC
NA	TRBJ2-1	TRBV4-3	many	CASSPYPSADEQFF	TGCGCCAGCAGCCCTTACCCTAGTGCCGATGAGCAGTTCTTC
NA	TRBJ2-7	TRBV28	many	CASAYQTYEQYF	TGTGCCAGCGCATATCAGACCTACGAGCAGTACTTC
NA	TRBJ2-1	TRBV27	many	CASKLGAGNEQFF	TGTGCCAGTAAATTAGGTGCGGGCAATGAGCAGTTCTTC
NA	TRBJ2-2	TRBV5-1	NA	CASSLERTANTGELFF	TGCGCCAGCAGCTTGGAAAGGACAGCGAACACCGGGGAGCTGTTTTTT
NA	TRBJ2-1	TRBV7-9	NA	CASSYHGRNLYNEQFF	TGTGCCAGCAGCTACCATGGCCGGAACCTCTACAATGAGCAGTTCTTC
TRBD2	TRBJ2-1	TRBV29-1	many	CSVEGTSIDEQFF	TGCAGCGTTGAAGGGACTAGTATCGATGAGCAGTTCTTC
NA	TRBJ2-3	TRBV5-1	NA	CASSLGSSARTDTQYF	TGCGCCAGCAGCTTGGGTTCCAGCGCACGCACAGATACGCAGTATTTT
TRBD1	TRBJ2-1	TRBV5-8	few	CASSRLNPQGESNEQFF	TGTGCCAGCAGCCGCCTCAACCCACAGGGGGAAAGCAATGAGCAGTTCTTC